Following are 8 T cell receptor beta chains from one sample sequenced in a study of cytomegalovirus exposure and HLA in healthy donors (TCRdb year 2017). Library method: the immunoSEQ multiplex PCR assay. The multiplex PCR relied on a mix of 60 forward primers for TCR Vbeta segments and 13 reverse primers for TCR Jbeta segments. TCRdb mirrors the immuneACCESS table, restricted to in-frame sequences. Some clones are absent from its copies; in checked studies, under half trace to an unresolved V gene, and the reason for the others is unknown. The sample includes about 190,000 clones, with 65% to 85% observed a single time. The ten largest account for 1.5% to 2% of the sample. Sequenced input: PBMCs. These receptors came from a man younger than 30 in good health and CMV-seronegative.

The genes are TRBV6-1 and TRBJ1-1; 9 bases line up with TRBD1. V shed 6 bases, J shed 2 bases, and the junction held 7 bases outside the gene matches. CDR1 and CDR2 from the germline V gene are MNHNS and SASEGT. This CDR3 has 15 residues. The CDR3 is CASRAGTGINTEAFF. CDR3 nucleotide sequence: TGTGCCAGCAGGGCCGGGACAGGGATAAACACTGAAGCTTTCTTT.

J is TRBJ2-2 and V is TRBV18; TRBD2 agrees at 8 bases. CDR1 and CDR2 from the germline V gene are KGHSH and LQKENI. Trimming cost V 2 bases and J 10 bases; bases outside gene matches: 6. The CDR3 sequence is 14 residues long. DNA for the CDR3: TGTGCCAGCTCACCAAGGGGACTAGTCACGGAGCTGTTTTTT. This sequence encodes CASSPRGLVTELFF.

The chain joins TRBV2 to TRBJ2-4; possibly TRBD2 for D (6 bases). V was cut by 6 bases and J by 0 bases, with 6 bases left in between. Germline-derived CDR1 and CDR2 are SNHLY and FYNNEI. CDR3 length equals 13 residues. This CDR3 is CASRGLAKNIQYF. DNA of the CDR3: TGTGCCAGCAGGGGACTAGCCAAAAACATTCAGTACTTC. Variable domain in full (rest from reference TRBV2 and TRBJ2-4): EPEVTQTPSHQVTQMGQEVILRCVPISNHLYFYWYRQILGQKVEFLVSFYNNEISEKSEIFDDQFSVERPDGSNFTLKIRSTKLEDSAMYFCASRGLAKNIQYFGAGTRLSVL.

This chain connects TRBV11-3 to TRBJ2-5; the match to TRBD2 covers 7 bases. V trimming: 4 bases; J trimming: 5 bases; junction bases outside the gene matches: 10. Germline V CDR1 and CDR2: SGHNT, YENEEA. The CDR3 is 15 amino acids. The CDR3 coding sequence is TGTGCCAGCAGCTCTACAGCGGGGTTGGGCGAGACCCAGTACTTC. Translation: CASSSTAGLGETQYF.

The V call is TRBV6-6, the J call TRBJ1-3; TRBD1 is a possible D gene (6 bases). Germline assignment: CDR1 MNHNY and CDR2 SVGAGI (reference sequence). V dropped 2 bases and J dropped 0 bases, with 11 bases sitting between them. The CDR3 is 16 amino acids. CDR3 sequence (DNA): TGTGCCAGCAGTTACGGACAGTCCCACTCTGGAAACACCATATATTTT. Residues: CASSYGQSHSGNTIYF.

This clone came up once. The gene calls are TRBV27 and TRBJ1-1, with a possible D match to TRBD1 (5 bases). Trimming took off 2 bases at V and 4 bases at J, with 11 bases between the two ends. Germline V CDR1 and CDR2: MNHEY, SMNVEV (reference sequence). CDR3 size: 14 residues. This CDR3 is CASSLGGVSTEAFF. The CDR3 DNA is TGTGCCAGCAGTTTAGGAGGGGTATCCACTGAAGCTTTCTTT.

The CDR3 here is CASSEFPGGAFRSPLHF. Written as DNA, the CDR3 is TGTGCCAGCAGTGAATTCCCAGGGGGCGCTTTTCGTTCACCCCTCCACTTT. The chain employs TRBV6-1 and TRBJ1-6; 8 bases are shared with TRBD1. Germline assignment: CDR1 MNHNS and CDR2 SASEGT. Trimming removed 2 bases from V and 9 bases from J; junction bases left unmatched: 12. The CDR3 runs 17 residues.

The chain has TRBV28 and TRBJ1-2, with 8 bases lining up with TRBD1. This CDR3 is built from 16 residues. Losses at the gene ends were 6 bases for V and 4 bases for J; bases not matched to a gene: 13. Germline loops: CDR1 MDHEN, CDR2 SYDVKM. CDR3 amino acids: CASRYPTGVTLYGYTF. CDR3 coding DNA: TGTGCCAGCAGATATCCGACAGGGGTGACCCTCTATGGCTACACCTTC.